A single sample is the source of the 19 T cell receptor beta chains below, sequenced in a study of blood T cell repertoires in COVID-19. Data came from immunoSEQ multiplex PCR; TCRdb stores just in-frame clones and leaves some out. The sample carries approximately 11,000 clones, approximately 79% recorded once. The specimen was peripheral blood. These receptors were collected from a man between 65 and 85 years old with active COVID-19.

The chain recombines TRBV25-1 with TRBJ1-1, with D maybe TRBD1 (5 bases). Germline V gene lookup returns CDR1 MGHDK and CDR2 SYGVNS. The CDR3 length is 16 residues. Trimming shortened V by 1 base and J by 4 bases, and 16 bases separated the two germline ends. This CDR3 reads CASSELGPQGGTEAFF. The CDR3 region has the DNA TGTGCCAGCAGTGAATTAGGGCCCCAGGGAGGCACTGAAGCTTTCTTT.

CDR3 protein: CASSPGTRGFNDYGYTF. The CDR3 DNA reads TGTGCCAGCTCACCCGGGACAAGGGGGTTTAATGACTATGGCTACACCTTC. The rearrangement uses TRBV18 and TRBJ1-2; D perhaps matches TRBD1 (6 bases). With 3 bases removed from V and 3 bases from J, the gap between germline ends came to 20 bases. The germline V gene encodes CDR1 KGHSH and CDR2 LQKENI. This CDR3 is 17 amino acids long.

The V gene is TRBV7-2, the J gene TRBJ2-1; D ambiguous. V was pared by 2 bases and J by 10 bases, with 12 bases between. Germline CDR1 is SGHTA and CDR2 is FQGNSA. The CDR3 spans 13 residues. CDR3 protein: CASSLLSGYEQFF. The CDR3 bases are TGTGCCAGCAGCTTACTATCGGGTTACGAGCAGTTCTTC.

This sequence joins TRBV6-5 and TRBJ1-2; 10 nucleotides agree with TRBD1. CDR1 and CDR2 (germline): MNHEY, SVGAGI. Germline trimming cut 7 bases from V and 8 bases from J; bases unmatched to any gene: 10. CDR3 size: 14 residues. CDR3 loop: CASTQRDRGWGYTF. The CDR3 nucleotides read TGTGCCAGCACCCAACGGGACAGGGGATGGGGCTACACCTTC.

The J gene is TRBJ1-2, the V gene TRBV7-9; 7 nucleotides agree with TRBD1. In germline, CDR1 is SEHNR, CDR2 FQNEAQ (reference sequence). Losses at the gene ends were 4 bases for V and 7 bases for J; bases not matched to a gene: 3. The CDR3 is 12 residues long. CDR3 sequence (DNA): TGTGCCAGCAGCTCAGACAGGGCTGGCTACACCTTC. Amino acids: CASSSDRAGYTF. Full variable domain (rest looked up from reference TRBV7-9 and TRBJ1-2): DTGVSQNPRHKITKRGQNVTFRCDPISEHNRLYWYRQTLGQGPEFLTYFQNEAQLEKSRLLSDRFSAERPKGSFSTLEIQRTEQGDSAMYLCASSSDRAGYTFGSGTRLTVV.

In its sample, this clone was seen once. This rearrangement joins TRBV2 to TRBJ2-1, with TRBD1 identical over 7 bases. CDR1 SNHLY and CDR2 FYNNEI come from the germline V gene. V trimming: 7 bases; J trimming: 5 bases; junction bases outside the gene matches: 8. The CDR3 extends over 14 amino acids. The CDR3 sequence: CASKPRQGHNEQFF. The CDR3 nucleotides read TGTGCCAGCAAACCAAGACAGGGCCACAATGAGCAGTTCTTC.

CDR3 coding DNA: TGTGCCACCAGTGATTCCAGACTAGGCCAAGAGACCCAGTACTTC. Protein sequence: CATSDSRLGQETQYF. The chain has TRBV24-1 and TRBJ2-5, with D perhaps matching TRBD2 (6 bases). The CDR3 covers 15 residues. V gave up 2 bases and J gave up 1 base, with 10 bases separating them. From germline, CDR1 is KGHDR and CDR2 SFDVKD.

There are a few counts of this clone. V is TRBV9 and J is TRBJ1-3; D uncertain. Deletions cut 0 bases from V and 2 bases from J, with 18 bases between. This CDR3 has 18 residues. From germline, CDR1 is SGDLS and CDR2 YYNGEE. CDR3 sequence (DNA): TGTGCCAGCAGCGTAGCGAGTACAGTCGGAGGTACTGGAAACACCATATATTTT. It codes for CASSVASTVGGTGNTIYF.

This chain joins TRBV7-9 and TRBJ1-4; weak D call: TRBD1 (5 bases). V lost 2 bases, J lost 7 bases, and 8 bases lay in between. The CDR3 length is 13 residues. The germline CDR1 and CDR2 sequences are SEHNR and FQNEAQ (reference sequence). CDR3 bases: TGTGCCAGCAGCTTAATTCAGGGTGAAAAACTGTTTTTT. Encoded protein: CASSLIQGEKLFF.

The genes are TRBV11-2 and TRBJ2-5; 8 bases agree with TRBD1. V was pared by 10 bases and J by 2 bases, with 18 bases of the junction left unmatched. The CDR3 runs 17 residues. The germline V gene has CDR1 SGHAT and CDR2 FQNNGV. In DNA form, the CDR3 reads TGTGCCACCCGGCCCAGGACAGGGAGTAGGAGGCAAGAGACCCAGTACTTC. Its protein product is CATRPRTGSRRQETQYF.

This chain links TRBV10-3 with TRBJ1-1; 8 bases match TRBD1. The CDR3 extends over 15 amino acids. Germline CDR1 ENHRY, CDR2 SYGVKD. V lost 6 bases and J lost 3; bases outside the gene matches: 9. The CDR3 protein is CAIRGGGQGYTEAFF. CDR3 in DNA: TGTGCCATCAGGGGGGGAGGACAGGGCTACACTGAAGCTTTCTTT.

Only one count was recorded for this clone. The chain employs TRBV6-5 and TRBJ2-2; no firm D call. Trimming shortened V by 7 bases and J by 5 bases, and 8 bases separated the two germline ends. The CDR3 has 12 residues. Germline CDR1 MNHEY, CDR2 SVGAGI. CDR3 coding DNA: TGTGCCAGCAAACGGGTAACCGGGGAGCTGTTTTTT. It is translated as CASKRVTGELFF.

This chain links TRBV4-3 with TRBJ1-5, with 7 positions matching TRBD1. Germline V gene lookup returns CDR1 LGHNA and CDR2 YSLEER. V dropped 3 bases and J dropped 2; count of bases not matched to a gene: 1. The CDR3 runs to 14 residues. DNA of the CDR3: TGCGCCAGCAGCCAGGGGACAGGCAATCAGCCCCAGCATTTT. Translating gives CASSQGTGNQPQHF.

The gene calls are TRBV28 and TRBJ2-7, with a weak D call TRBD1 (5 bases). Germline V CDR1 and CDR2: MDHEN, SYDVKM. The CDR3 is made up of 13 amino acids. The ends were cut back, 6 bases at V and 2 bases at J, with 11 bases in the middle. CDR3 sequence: CASSNTGPYEQYF. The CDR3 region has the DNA TGTGCCAGCAGCAATACAGGCCCCTACGAGCAGTACTTC.

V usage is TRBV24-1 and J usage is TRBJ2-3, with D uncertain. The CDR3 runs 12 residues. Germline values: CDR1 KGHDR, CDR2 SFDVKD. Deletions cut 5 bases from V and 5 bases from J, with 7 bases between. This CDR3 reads CATSVSVDTQYF. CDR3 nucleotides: TGTGCCACCAGTGTTTCGGTAGATACGCAGTATTTT.

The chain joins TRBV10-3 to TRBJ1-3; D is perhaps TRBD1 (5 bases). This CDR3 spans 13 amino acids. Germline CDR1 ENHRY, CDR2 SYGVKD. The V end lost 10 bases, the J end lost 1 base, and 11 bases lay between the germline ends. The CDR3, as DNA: TGTGCCACCCGACAGACTTCTGGAAACACCATATATTTT. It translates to CATRQTSGNTIYF.

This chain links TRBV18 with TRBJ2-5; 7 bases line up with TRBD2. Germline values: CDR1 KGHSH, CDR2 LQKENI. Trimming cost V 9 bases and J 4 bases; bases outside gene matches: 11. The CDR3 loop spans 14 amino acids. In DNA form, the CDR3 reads TGTGCCAGTCAAGGACTAGGCGGGACAGAGACCCAGTACTTC. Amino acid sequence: CASQGLGGTETQYF.

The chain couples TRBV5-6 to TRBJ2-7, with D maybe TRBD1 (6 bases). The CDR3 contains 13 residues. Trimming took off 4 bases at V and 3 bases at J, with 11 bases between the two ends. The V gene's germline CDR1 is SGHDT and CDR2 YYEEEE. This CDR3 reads CASSTTGFYEQYF. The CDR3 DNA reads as TGTGCCAGCAGCACAACAGGGTTCTACGAGCAGTACTTC.

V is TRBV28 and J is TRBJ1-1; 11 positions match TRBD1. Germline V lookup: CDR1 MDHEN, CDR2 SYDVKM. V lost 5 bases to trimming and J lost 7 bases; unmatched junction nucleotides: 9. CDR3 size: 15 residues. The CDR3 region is CASSAPGQGVDEAFF. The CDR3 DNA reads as TGTGCCAGCAGTGCGCCGGGACAGGGGGTAGATGAAGCTTTCTTT.